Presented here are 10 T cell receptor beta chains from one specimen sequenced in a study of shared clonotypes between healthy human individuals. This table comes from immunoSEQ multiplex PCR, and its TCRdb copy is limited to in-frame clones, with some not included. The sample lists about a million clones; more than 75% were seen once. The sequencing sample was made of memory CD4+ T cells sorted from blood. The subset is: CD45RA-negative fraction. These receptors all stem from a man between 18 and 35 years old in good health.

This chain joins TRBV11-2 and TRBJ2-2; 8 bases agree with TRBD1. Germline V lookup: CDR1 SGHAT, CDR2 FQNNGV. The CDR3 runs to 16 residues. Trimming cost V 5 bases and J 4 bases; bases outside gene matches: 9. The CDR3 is CASSPRQGIVTGELFF. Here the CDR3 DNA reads TGTGCCAGCAGCCCCAGACAGGGGATTGTCACCGGGGAGCTGTTTTTT.

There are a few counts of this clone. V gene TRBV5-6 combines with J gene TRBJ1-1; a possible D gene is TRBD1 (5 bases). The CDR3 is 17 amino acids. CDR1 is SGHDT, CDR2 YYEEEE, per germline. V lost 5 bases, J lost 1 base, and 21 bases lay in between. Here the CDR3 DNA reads TGTGCCAGCAGAACGACAGTCGAGGGGAGGCGGAACACTGAAGCTTTCTTT. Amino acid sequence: CASRTTVEGRRNTEAFF.

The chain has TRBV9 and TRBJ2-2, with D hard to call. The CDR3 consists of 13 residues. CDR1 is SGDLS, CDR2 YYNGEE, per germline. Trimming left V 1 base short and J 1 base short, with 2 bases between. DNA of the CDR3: TGTGCCAGCAGCGTATGGAACACCGGGGAGCTGTTTTTT. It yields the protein CASSVWNTGELFF.

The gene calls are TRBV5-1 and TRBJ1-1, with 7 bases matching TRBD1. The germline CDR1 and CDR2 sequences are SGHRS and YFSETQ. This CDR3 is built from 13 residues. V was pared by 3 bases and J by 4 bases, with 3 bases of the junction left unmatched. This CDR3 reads CASSSDRVTEAFF. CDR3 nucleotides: TGCGCCAGCAGCTCTGACAGGGTCACTGAAGCTTTCTTT.

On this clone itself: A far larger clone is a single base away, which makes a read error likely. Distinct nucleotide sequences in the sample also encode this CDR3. CDR3 loop: CASSYGVSNQPQHF. DNA of the CDR3: TGTGCCAGCAGTTATGGGGTTAGCAATCAGCCCCAGCATTTT. This chain uses TRBV6-6 with TRBJ1-5; no clear D gene. The CDR3 extends over 14 amino acids. V was cut by 3 bases and J by 0 bases, with 6 bases left in between. Germline CDR1 is MNHNY and CDR2 is SVGAGI (reference sequence).

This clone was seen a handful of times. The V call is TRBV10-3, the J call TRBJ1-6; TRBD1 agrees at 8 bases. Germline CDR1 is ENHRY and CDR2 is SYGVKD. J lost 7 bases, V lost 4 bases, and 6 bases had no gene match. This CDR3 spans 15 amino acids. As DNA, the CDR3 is TGTGCCATCAGTGGCACGGGACAGGCAAATTCACCCCTCCACTTT. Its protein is CAISGTGQANSPLHF.

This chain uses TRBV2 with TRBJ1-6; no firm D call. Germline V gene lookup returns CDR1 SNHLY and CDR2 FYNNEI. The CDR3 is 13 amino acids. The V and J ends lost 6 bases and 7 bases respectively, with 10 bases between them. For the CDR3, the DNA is TGTGCCAGCAGCGGCCGGGGAAATTCACCCCTCCACTTT. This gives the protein CASSGRGNSPLHF. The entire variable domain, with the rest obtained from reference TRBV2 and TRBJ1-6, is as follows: EPEVTQTPSHQVTQMGQEVILRCVPISNHLYFYWYRQILGQKVEFLVSFYNNEISEKSEIFDDQFSVERPDGSNFTLKIRSTKLEDSAMYFCASSGRGNSPLHFGNGTRLTVT.

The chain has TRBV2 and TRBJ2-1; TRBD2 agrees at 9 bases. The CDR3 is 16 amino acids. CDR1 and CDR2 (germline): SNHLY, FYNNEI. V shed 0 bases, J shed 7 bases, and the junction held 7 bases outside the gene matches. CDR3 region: CASSEALVAGVNEQFF. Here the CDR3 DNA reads TGTGCCAGCAGTGAAGCGCTTGTAGCGGGGGTGAATGAGCAGTTCTTC.

For the CDR3, the DNA is TGTGCCAGTGGGGTGGAAGGAAACACCATATATTTT. Its translation is CASGVEGNTIYF. The chain links TRBV28 to TRBJ1-3; the D is unclear. CDR1 MDHEN and CDR2 SYDVKM come from the germline V gene. V was trimmed by 9 bases and J by 4 bases, leaving 10 bases between them. The CDR3 covers 12 residues.

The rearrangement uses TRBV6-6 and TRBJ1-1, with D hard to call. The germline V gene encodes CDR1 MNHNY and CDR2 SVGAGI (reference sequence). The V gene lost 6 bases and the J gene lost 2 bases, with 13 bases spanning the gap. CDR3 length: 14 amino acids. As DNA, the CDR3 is TGTGCCAGCAGCCGTGGGTCGATAAACACTGAAGCTTTCTTT. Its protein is CASSRGSINTEAFF.